Listed here are 7 T cell receptor beta chains from one sample, sequenced in a study of CD8+ T cells in alopecia areata. cDNA prepared by RNA extraction and subsequent reverse transcription served as the template for sequencing. TCRdb keeps only in-frame clones here, not all; method: immunoSEQ multiplex PCR. The sample has 120,000 to 150,000 clones, around 62% seen once; the top ten hold 30% to 45%. Source material: CD8+ T cells sorted from blood. The receptors stem from a human donor in good health.

The chain recombines TRBV9 with TRBJ2-3; 9 bases line up with TRBD2. The CDR3 spans 18 residues. CDR1 and CDR2 from the germline V gene are SGDLS and YYNGEE. Trimming cost V 2 bases and J 2 bases; bases outside gene matches: 12. CDR3 sequence reads: CASSVTSGVLGITDTQYF. CDR3 DNA: TGTGCCAGCAGCGTGACTAGCGGAGTCTTAGGGATCACAGATACGCAGTATTTT.

This clone has more than one count but fewer than ten. The V call is TRBV10-2, the J call TRBJ2-7, with TRBD2 identical over 11 bases. Germline values: CDR1 WSHSY, CDR2 SAAADI. Trimming at V came to 3 bases and at J to 5 bases, leaving 6 bases not matched to a gene. The CDR3 contains 15 residues. For the CDR3, the DNA is TGCGCCAGCAGTGATCCTAGCGGGAGGTTGGACGAGCAGTACTTC. Translated, it gives CASSDPSGRLDEQYF.

The chain employs TRBV5-1 and TRBJ1-1; 9 bases fit TRBD1. Trimming removed 3 bases from V and 1 base from J; junction bases left unmatched: 1. This CDR3 has 14 residues. Per the germline V gene, CDR1 is SGHRS and CDR2 is YFSETQ. The CDR3 here is CASSWDRENTEAFF. DNA for the CDR3: TGCGCCAGCAGCTGGGACAGGGAGAACACTGAAGCTTTCTTT. Looking up the rest from reference TRBV5-1 and TRBJ1-1 gives the full variable domain: KAGVTQTPRYLIKTRGQQVTLSCSPISGHRSVSWYQQTPGQGLQFLFEYFSETQRNKGNFPGRFSGRQFSNSRSEMNVSTLELGDSALYLCASSWDRENTEAFFGQGTRLTVV.

The chain links TRBV29-1 to TRBJ2-1; 7 positions agree with TRBD1. Germline CDR1 is SQVTM and CDR2 is ANQGSEA. The CDR3 has 14 amino acids. V lost 6 bases and J lost 5; bases outside the gene matches: 10. The CDR3 DNA reads as TGCAGCGTAGGGGACAGCCAGTGGAACAATGAGCAGTTCTTC. As protein: CSVGDSQWNNEQFF.

This clone turned up a few times. The chain links TRBV28 to TRBJ2-1; D remains ambiguous. Trimming cost V 4 bases and J 5 bases, with 15 bases left between them. The length of the CDR3 is 15 residues. Germline-derived CDR1 and CDR2 are MDHEN and SYDVKM. Here the CDR3 reads CASSSGYLTNNEQFF. DNA for the CDR3: TGTGCCAGCAGTTCGGGCTACTTAACTAACAATGAGCAGTTCTTC.

The chain couples TRBV29-1 to TRBJ1-3; 9 nucleotides align to TRBD1. The CDR3 covers 14 residues. Germline CDR1 and CDR2: SQVTM and ANQGSEA. The trim removed 7 bases at V and 0 bases at J, leaving 4 bases unmatched. The CDR3 coding sequence is TGCAGCGCTGCGGACAGGGGCTCTGGAAACACCATATATTTT. Protein: CSAADRGSGNTIYF.

This clone was counted once. The V call is TRBV27, the J call TRBJ1-5; D perhaps matches TRBD1 (6 bases). Deletions cut 3 bases from V and 4 bases from J, with 7 bases between. CDR3 size: 13 residues. Germline V gene data show CDR1 as MNHEY and CDR2 as SMNVEV (reference sequence). The DNA for the CDR3 is TGTGCCAGCAGTTTGGGGGCAAATCAGCCCCAGCATTTT. It translates to CASSLGANQPQHF.